The present TCR beta chain was sequenced within a study of cytomegalovirus exposure and HLA in healthy donors. Study context: Researchers found that more than 70% of about 400 genotyped donors fell within the Caucasian-associated ancestry cluster. General study results and limits: Sequencing probably produced one cluster of sequence variants that were highly shared. The productive fraction for most TCR beta V segments was about 87% or about 30% in an earlier analysis.

In the case of this clone: Its antigen is unknown.

CDR1 SNHLY and CDR2 FYNNEI come from the germline V gene. There are 15 residues in the CDR3. J was trimmed by 3 bases and V by 6 bases; bases with no gene match: 5. The PCR had 60 Vbeta and 13 Jbeta primers. TCRdb's copy holds only in-frame clones and misses some; the assay was immunoSEQ multiplex PCR. The sample includes some 69,000 clones, roughly 84% seen only once; the top ten take roughly 3%. The clonotype originates from a woman in her 30s in good health and CMV-seronegative. Sequenced: PBMCs. The V and J genes are TRBV2 and TRBJ2-1, with 10 bases that match TRBD1. The CDR3 protein is CASRADRGHYNEQFF. In DNA, the CDR3 is TGTGCCAGCAGGGCTGACAGGGGGCACTACAATGAGCAGTTCTTC. The full variable domain, with the rest looked up from reference TRBV2 and TRBJ2-1, is EPEVTQTPSHQVTQMGQEVILRCVPISNHLYFYWYRQILGQKVEFLVSFYNNEISEKSEIFDDQFSVERPDGSNFTLKIRSTKLEDSAMYFCASRADRGHYNEQFFGPGTRLTVL.